This TCR beta chain is from a study of human T cells and chemical hapten exposure. This clonotype was picked up many times. Its antigen is not known. The template was total RNA from unfractionated whole blood. General study points: DPC sensitization did not alter TCRs above 1 in 1000 frequency.

Unique molecular identifiers were attached to individual cDNA molecules within the library. TCRdb called the reads again in MiXCR, with one record for every CDR3 protein. The table records 95,000 to 150,000 distinct CDR3 sequences, approximately 9% of them present only once. The sequenced sample consisted of whole blood. This TCR derives from a human donor in good health. Some clones in this sample may be carry-over from other donors' samples.

CDR3 protein: CASSSRRESSYNEQFF. The CDR3 DNA reads as TGTGCCAGCAGTTCGAGACGGGAGAGCTCCTACAATGAGCAGTTCTTC. The chain couples TRBV12-3 or TRBV12-4 to TRBJ2-1; D is perhaps TRBD2 (6 bases). The CDR3 covers 16 residues. The V end lost 4 bases, the J end lost 0 bases, and 13 bases lay between the germline ends.